These 19 T cell receptor beta chains were all obtained from the same sample, sequenced in a study of lymphopenia after photon versus proton radiotherapy. Some clones are missing from TCRdb's copy, which holds only in-frame ones; the method was immunoSEQ multiplex PCR. Counted here are some 20,000 clones, 70% to 90% occurring once; the ten biggest clones make up 2.9%. This sample comprised peripheral blood, obtained from a patient treated with photon-based radiotherapy. Source of these receptors: a woman aged 45-65 years with pancreatic cancer.

The chain recombines TRBV7-9 with TRBJ1-2; D is perhaps TRBD1 (6 bases). CDR1 and CDR2 from the germline V gene are SEHNR and FQNEAQ (reference sequence). This CDR3 has 14 residues. The V and J ends lost 4 bases and 4 bases respectively, with 13 bases between them. The CDR3 loop reads CASSSDRMVYGYTF. The CDR3 DNA is TGTGCCAGCAGCTCTGACAGGATGGTCTATGGCTACACCTTC.

The rearrangement uses TRBV5-8 and TRBJ2-1; the match to TRBD2 covers 9 bases. The CDR3 is 15 amino acids. CDR1 is SGHTS, CDR2 YDEGEE, per germline. J lost 5 bases, V lost 0 bases, and 3 bases had no gene match. This CDR3 is CASSLGLAAHNEQFF. Here the CDR3 DNA reads TGTGCCAGCAGCTTGGGACTAGCGGCTCACAATGAGCAGTTCTTC.

V and J are TRBV7-2 and TRBJ1-1, with D perhaps matching TRBD1 (6 bases). There are 13 residues in the CDR3. Germline values: CDR1 SGHTA, CDR2 FQGNSA. V lost 1 base, J lost 10 bases, and 13 bases lay in between. CDR3: CASSLEGVEGAFF. The CDR3 DNA reads TGTGCCAGCAGCTTAGAGGGGGTGGAGGGAGCTTTCTTT.

This rearrangement joins TRBV6-6 to TRBJ1-5; maybe TRBD1 (5 bases). Germline V gene sequence: CDR1 MNHNY, CDR2 SVGAGI (reference sequence). V was cut by 5 bases and J by 5 bases, with 10 bases left in between. This CDR3 comprises 13 residues. In nucleotides, the CDR3 is TGTGCCAGCAGTCCTCAGGGAGATCAGCCCCAGCATTTT. Residues: CASSPQGDQPQHF.

Of note for this clone: At one end the junction does not follow the germline gene, possibly because of a read error. Other nucleotide sequences in the sample specify the same CDR3. The chain employs TRBV19 and TRBJ2-7, with a tentative D call TRBD2 (6 bases). Germline CDR1 reads LNHDA; CDR2 reads SQIVND (reference sequence). The CDR3 totals 13 residues. In nucleotides, the CDR3 is TGCGCCAGTAGTATAGCTGGGACTTACGAGCAGTACTTC. Protein: CASSIAGTYEQYF. The whole variable domain, filled in from reference TRBV19 and TRBJ2-7, reads DGGITQSPKYLFRKEGQNVTLSCEQNLNHDAMYWYRQDPGQGLRLIYYSQIVNDFQKGDIAEGYSVSREKKESFPLTVTSAQKNPTAFYLCASSIAGTYEQYFGPGTRLTVT.

V usage is TRBV4-1 and J usage is TRBJ2-2; 9 bases align to TRBD2. The CDR3 sequence is 18 residues long. CDR1 and CDR2 (germline): MGHRA, YSYEKL. V shed 4 bases, J shed 4 bases, and the junction held 13 bases outside the gene matches. The CDR3 DNA follows: TGCGCCAGCAGCCTTTTCTTCGGGACTAGCCGGATCACCGGGGAGCTGTTTTTT. Translated: CASSLFFGTSRITGELFF.

The V call is TRBV2, the J call TRBJ2-7, with 8 bases that match TRBD1. The CDR3 covers 12 residues. The ends lost 4 bases at V and 4 bases at J; junction bases unmatched: 0. Germline V gene lookup returns CDR1 SNHLY and CDR2 FYNNEI. The CDR3: CASSGTGYEQYF. The DNA of the CDR3 is TGTGCCAGCAGTGGGACAGGGTACGAGCAGTACTTC.

V and J are TRBV30 and TRBJ2-3; TRBD1 matches at 8 bases. Germline lookup yields CDR1 GTSNPN and CDR2 SVGIG (reference sequence). CDR3 length equals 16 residues. Germline trimming cut 0 bases from V and 3 bases from J; bases unmatched to any gene: 8. The CDR3 reads CAWSVRTGGGTDTQYF. The CDR3 DNA follows: TGTGCCTGGAGTGTACGAACAGGGGGTGGGACAGATACGCAGTATTTT.

V gene TRBV29-1 combines with J gene TRBJ2-1; 9 nucleotides match TRBD2. The germline CDR1 and CDR2 sequences are SQVTM and ANQGSEA. V shed 6 bases and J 2 bases; nucleotides not matched to a gene: 11. This CDR3 spans 16 amino acids. The CDR3 region has the DNA TGCAGCGTCCTAGCGGCGGGGGGGGCTGCCTACAATGAGCAGTTCTTC. Its protein product is CSVLAAGGAAYNEQFF.

This chain connects TRBV27 to TRBJ2-7, with TRBD2 matching 9 bases. The V segment lost 6 bases and the J segment 3 bases; nucleotides outside the gene matches: 12. This CDR3 has 16 amino acids. Looked up from germline, CDR1 is MNHEY and CDR2 is SMNVEV (reference sequence). In DNA, the CDR3 is TGTGCCAGCAGCTATATTCCGACTAGCGGAAGCTACGAGCAGTACTTC. Amino acid sequence: CASSYIPTSGSYEQYF.

CDR3 nucleotides: TGTGCCAGCTCACAACAAGAGACCCAGTACTTC. Protein: CASSQQETQYF. The genes are TRBV18 and TRBJ2-5; D is uncertain. Between the trimmed V and J ends, which lost 4 bases and 2 bases, there was a span of 2 bases. CDR3 length: 11 residues. Germline V gives CDR1 KGHSH, CDR2 LQKENI.

The chain recombines TRBV28 with TRBJ2-1, with TRBD2 matching 9 bases. The germline CDR1 and CDR2 sequences are MDHEN and SYDVKM. CDR3 length: 17 amino acids. J was trimmed by 3 bases and V by 5 bases; bases with no gene match: 11. CDR3 in DNA: TGTGCCAGCAGTCTACGTAGCGGGAGAGGTGGCTACAATGAGCAGTTCTTC. It yields the protein CASSLRSGRGGYNEQFF. Full variable domain (remainder filled in from reference TRBV28 and TRBJ2-1): DVKVTQSSRYLVKRTGEKVFLECVQDMDHENMFWYRQDPGLGLRLIYFSYDVKMKEKGDIPEGYSVSREKKERFSLILESASTNQTSMYLCASSLRSGRGGYNEQFFGPGTRLTVL.

The chain combines TRBV9 with TRBJ1-6; D is ambiguous. CDR3 length equals 13 residues. V was trimmed by 0 bases and J by 14 bases, leaving 12 bases between them. CDR1 is SGDLS, CDR2 YYNGEE, per germline. CDR3 sequence (DNA): TGTGCCAGCAGCGTAGGCGGCATCGGGACCCTCCACTTT. It specifies CASSVGGIGTLHF.

This clone appeared a few times. The chain employs TRBV30 and TRBJ2-3; tentative D call: TRBD2 (5 bases). The CDR3 is made up of 13 amino acids. Per germline, CDR1 GTSNPN and CDR2 SVGIG (reference sequence). V lost 2 bases and J lost 5, with 11 bases in between. Here the CDR3 reads CAWSSNSVDTQYF. The CDR3 coding sequence is TGTGCCTGGAGTTCCAATAGCGTAGATACGCAGTATTTT.

This chain links TRBV6-6 with TRBJ1-3; D is uncertain. The CDR3 contains 13 residues. Between the trimmed V and J ends, which lost 5 bases and 0 bases, there was a span of 5 bases. From germline, CDR1 is MNHNY and CDR2 SVGAGI (reference sequence). The CDR3: CASSRSSGNTIYF. The CDR3 DNA follows: TGTGCCAGCAGTCGGTCCTCTGGAAACACCATATATTTT.

This clone was found a few times. V gene TRBV4-3 combines with J gene TRBJ2-1; D is possibly TRBD2 (5 bases). This CDR3 contains 12 residues. V dropped 4 bases and J dropped 9 bases, with 10 bases sitting between them. CDR1 LGHNA and CDR2 YSLEER come from the germline V gene. The CDR3 DNA follows: TGCGCCAGCAGCCCCCTAGCTGGTGAGCAGTTCTTC. Protein: CASSPLAGEQFF.

V usage is TRBV4-1 and J usage is TRBJ2-4; the match to TRBD1 covers 9 bases. V dropped 5 bases and J dropped 7; count of bases not matched to a gene: 6. The CDR3 has 14 amino acids. CDR1 and CDR2 (germline): MGHRA, YSYEKL. CDR3 nucleotide sequence: TGCGCCAGCAGCGCTCCGGGACAGGGCAACATTCAGTACTTC. Translating it yields CASSAPGQGNIQYF.

This clone turned up a few times. The chain has TRBV4-1 and TRBJ1-5, with D tentatively TRBD1 (6 bases). Trimming stripped 0 bases from V and 4 bases from J, with 10 bases between. CDR1 MGHRA and CDR2 YSYEKL come from the germline V gene. The CDR3 consists of 15 residues. CDR3 sequence reads: CASSQDPDRNQPQHF. As DNA, the CDR3 is TGCGCCAGCAGCCAAGATCCGGACAGAAATCAGCCCCAGCATTTT.

The rearrangement joins TRBV28 to TRBJ2-1; D might be TRBD2 (6 bases). CDR1 is MDHEN, CDR2 SYDVKM, per germline. Between the trimmed V and J ends, which lost 2 bases and 4 bases, there was a span of 15 bases. This CDR3 has 16 amino acids. The CDR3 region has the DNA TGTGCCAGCAGTTTACACCAGGGCGGGGCATACAATGAGCAGTTCTTC. It yields the protein CASSLHQGGAYNEQFF.